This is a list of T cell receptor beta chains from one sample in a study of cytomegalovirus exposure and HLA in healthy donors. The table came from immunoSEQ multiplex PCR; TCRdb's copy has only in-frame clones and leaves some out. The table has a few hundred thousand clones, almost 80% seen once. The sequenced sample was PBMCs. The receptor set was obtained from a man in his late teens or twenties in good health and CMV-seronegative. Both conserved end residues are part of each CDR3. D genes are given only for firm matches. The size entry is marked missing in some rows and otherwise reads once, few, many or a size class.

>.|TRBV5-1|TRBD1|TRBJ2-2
TGCGCCAGCAGCTTCGACAGGGACGCCGGGGAGCTGTTTTTT
CASSFDRDAGELFF
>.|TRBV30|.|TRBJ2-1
TGTGCCTGGAGCCCCGAGGCGGGTCGGATTTACAATGAGCAGTTCTTC
CAWSPEAGRIYNEQFF
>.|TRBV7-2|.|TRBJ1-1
TGTGCCAGCAGCTTAGCGCTTACCAGGGCTGGAGCTTTCTTT
CASSLALTRAGAFF
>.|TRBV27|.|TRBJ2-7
TGTGCCAGCAGTTTATTCCCCGGACAGTCGTACGAGCAGTACTTC
CASSLFPGQSYEQYF
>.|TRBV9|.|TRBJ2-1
TGTGCCAGCAGCGTAGTTGACTTTGAGGGTGAGCAGTTCTTC
CASSVVDFEGEQFF
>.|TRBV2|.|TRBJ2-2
TGTGCCAGCAGCGCCTTACTAGCTTTTGACACCGGGGAGCTGTTTTTT
CASSALLAFDTGELFF
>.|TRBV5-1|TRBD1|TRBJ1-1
TGCGCCAGCAGCACGGGACAGGGGAACACTGAAGCTTTCTTT
CASSTGQGNTEAFF
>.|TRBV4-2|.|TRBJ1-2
TGTGCCAGCAGCCAAGCGGGCTATGGCTACACCTTC
CASSQAGYGYTF
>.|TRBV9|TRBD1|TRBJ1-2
TGTGCCAGCAGCGAATACGACAGGGGAAGTGGCTACACCTTC
CASSEYDRGSGYTF
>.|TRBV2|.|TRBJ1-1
TGTGCCAGCAGTGAATGGAGGACTGAAGCTTTCTTT
CASSEWRTEAFF
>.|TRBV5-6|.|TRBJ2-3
TGTGCCAGCAGCCCTAGTTCAGGGACAGATACGCAGTATTTT
CASSPSSGTDTQYF
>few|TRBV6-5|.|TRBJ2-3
TGTGCCAGCAGTTTATCCTCGTCCACAGATACGCAGTATTTT
CASSLSSSTDTQYF
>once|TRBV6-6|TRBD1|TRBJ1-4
TGTGCCAGCAGTTACCCGGGACAGGGAAGTGAAAAACTGTTTTTT
CASSYPGQGSEKLFF
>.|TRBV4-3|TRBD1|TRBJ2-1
TGCGCCAGCAGCCAAGAAGGGGGCACCTACAATGAGCAGTTCTTC
CASSQEGGTYNEQFF
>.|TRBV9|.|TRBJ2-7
TGTGCCAGCAGCGTAGGGACAGAAACCTACGAGCAGTACTTC
CASSVGTETYEQYF
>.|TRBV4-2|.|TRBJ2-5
TGTGCCAGCAGCCAAGGGGCACTCGGGGGGCCGAGAGAGACCCAGTACTTC
CASSQGALGGPRETQYF
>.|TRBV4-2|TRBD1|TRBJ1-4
TGTGCCAGCAGCCAAGATCAAGGACAGGGGGCTGTGGCTAATGAAAAACTGTTTTTT
CASSQDQGQGAVANEKLFF
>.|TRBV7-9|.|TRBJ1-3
TGTGCCAGCAGCTTAAGACAGGATGGCCACGGTGGAAACACCATATATTTT
CASSLRQDGHGGNTIYF
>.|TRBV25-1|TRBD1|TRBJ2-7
TGTGCCAGCAGTGACCAGGGGGCGGGCTCCTACGAGCAGTACTTC
CASSDQGAGSYEQYF
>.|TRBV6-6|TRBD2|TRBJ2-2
TGTGCCAGCAGTCTAGCGGGGGGGGACACCGGGGAGCTGTTTTTT
CASSLAGGDTGELFF
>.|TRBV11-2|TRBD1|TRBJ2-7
TGTGCCAGCAGCCTAAATCGGGACAGTTCCTACGAGCAGTACTTC
CASSLNRDSSYEQYF
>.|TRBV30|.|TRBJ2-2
TGTGCCTGGACCGAGGGTAGGGTCGACACCGGGGAGCTGTTTTTT
CAWTEGRVDTGELFF
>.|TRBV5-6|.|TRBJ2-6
TGTGCCAGCACCTTGCGGTCCATCACCAACGTCCTGACTTTC
CASTLRSITNVLTF
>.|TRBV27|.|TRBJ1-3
TGTGCCAGCAGATCCCCTACGGGAGACGGAAACACCATATATTTT
CASRSPTGDGNTIYF
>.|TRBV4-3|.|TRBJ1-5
TGCGCCAGCAGCCAAGATACCGGGAGCAATCAGCCCCAGCATTTT
CASSQDTGSNQPQHF
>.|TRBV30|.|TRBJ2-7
TGTGCCTGGAGTGGGGCAGCCTACGAGCAGTACTTC
CAWSGAAYEQYF
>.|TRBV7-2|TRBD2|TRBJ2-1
TGTGCCAGCAGCTTCCGGACTAGCGGAATTTACAATGAGCAGTTCTTC
CASSFRTSGIYNEQFF
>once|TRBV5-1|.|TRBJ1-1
TGCGCCAGCAGCTTCCGATCGACACCCATGAACACTGAAGCTTTCTTT
CASSFRSTPMNTEAFF
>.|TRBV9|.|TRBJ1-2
TGTGCCAGCAGCCCCGAGAGGAGGAAAACTAACTATGGCTACACCTTC
CASSPERRKTNYGYTF
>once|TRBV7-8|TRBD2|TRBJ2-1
TGTGCCAGCAGCTTCAAAATCGGGACTAGCAGGTACAATGAGCAGTTCTTC
CASSFKIGTSRYNEQFF
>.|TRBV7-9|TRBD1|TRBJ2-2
TGTGCCAGCAGCCCGGGACAGGGAAACACCGGGGAGCTGTTTTTT
CASSPGQGNTGELFF
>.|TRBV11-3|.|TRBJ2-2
TGTGCCAGCAGCATACTGAGGGCAGTATCAAACACCGGGGAGCTGTTTTTT
CASSILRAVSNTGELFF
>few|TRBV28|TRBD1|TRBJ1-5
TGTGCCAGCAGCCGAGGGACAGGGTTACAGCCCCAGCATTTT
CASSRGTGLQPQHF
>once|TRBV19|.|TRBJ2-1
TGTGCCAGTAGTATCGGACTTTACAATGAGCAGTTCTTC
CASSIGLYNEQFF
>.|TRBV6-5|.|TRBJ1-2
TGTGCCAGCAGTTACTACGGGGGGCACTATGGCTACACCTTC
CASSYYGGHYGYTF
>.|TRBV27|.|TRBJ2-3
TGTGCCAGCAGTTCCCGAGCAGATACGCAGTATTTT
CASSSRADTQYF
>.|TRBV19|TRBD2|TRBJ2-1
TGTGCCAGTAGGATTCTAGCGGGAGCTAACAATGAGCAGTTCTTC
CASRILAGANNEQFF
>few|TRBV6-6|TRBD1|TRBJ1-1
TGTGCCAGCAGTAGACAGGGTGACACTGAAGCTTTCTTT
CASSRQGDTEAFF
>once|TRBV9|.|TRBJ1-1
TGTGCCAGCAGCGAAATTTTAGGGGGAGCGGCTGAAGCTTTCTTT
CASSEILGGAAEAFF
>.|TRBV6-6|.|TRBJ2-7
TGTGCCAGCCAGCTTAAGGGGATGCACTACGAGCAGTACTTC
CASQLKGMHYEQYF
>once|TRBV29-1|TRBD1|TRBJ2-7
TGCAGCGTTGAGGGACAGGGCAACTACGAGCAGTACTTC
CSVEGQGNYEQYF
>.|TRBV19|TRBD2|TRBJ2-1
TGTGCCAGTAGTTCGGGGGGAGACTACAATGAGCAGTTCTTC
CASSSGGDYNEQFF
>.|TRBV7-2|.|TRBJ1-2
TGTGCCAGCAGCCCGATGAGCGCCTATGGCTACACCTTC
CASSPMSAYGYTF
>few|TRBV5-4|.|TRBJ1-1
TGTGCCAGCAGGCACGGCACTGAAGCTTTCTTT
CASRHGTEAFF
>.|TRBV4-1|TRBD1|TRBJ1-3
TGCGCCAGCAGCCCCGGACAGGGGATACAAGGAAACACCATATATTTT
CASSPGQGIQGNTIYF
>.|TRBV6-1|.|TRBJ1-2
TGTGCCAGCAGTGATCGCAGGGTACTAGGCTACACCTTC
CASSDRRVLGYTF
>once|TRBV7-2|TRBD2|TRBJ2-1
TGTGCCAGCAGCGTTACTAGCGGGTCCCAGGATGAGGAGTTCTTC
CASSVTSGSQDEEFF
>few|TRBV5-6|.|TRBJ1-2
TGTGCCAGCAGCCCACTAGGACAGTTTTCTAACTATGGCTACACCTTC
CASSPLGQFSNYGYTF
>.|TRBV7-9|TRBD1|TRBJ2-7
TGTGCCAGCAGCTTCCCCAGGGGGCCCAACGAGCAGTACTTC
CASSFPRGPNEQYF
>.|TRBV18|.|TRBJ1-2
TGTGCCAGCACGGACGGAGGGCTTAACTATGGCTACACCTTC
CASTDGGLNYGYTF
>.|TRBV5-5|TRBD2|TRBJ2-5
TGTGCCAGCAGCCCCGGGACTAGCCAAGAGACCCAGTACTTC
CASSPGTSQETQYF
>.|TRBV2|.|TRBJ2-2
TGTGCCAGCAGCAAAAGGGGGGGGACGCTCACCGGGGAGCTGTTTTTT
CASSKRGGTLTGELFF
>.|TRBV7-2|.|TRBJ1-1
TGTGCCAGCAGCCCGCAAGGGGGGGGCACTGAAGCTTTCTTT
CASSPQGGGTEAFF
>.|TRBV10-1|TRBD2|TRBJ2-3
TGCGCCAGCAGTGCTGGACTAGCGGGATCTGGCACAGATACGCAGTATTTT
CASSAGLAGSGTDTQYF
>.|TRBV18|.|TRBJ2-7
TGTGCCAGCTCACCTCTCGGTGACGAGCAGTACTTC
CASSPLGDEQYF
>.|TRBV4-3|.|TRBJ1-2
TGCGCCAGCAGCCACGGCCCAGGGGCTAATGAGGGTGGCTACACCTTC
CASSHGPGANEGGYTF
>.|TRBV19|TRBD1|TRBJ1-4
TGTGCCAGTAGTTTCAGGGGGCTAGATGAAAAACTGTTTTTT
CASSFRGLDEKLFF
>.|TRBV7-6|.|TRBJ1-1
TGTGCCAGCAGCCACAGGGAGAACACTGAAGCTTTCTTT
CASSHRENTEAFF
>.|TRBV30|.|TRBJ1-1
TGTGCCTGGAGTCCTCAGGGGATCACTGAAGCTTTCTTT
CAWSPQGITEAFF
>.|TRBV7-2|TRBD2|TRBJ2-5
TGTGCCAGCAGCTCCGGACTAAGCGGGAGTCTCTTAGAGACCCAGTACTTC
CASSSGLSGSLLETQYF